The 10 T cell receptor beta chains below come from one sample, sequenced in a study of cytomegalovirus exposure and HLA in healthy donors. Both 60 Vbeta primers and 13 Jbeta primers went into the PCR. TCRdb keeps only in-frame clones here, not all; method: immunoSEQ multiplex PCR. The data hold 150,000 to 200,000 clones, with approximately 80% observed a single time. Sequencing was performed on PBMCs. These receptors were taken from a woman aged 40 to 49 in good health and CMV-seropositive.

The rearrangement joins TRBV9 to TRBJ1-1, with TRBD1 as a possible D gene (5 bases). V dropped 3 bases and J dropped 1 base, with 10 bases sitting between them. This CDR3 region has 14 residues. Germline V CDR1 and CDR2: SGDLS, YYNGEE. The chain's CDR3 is CASSEGDWNTEAFF. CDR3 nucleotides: TGTGCCAGCAGCGAAGGGGACTGGAACACTGAAGCTTTCTTT.

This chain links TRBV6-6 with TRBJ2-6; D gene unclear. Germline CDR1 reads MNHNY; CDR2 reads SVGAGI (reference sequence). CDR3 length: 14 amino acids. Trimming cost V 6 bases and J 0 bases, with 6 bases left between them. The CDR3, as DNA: TGTGCCAGCAGCCGTCCCTCTGGGGCCAACGTCCTGACTTTC. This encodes CASSRPSGANVLTF.

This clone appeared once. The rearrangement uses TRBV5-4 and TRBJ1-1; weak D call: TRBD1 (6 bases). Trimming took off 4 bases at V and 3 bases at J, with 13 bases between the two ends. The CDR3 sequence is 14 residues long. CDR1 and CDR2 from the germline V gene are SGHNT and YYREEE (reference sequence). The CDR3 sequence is CASSHPYRDTEAFF. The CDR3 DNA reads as TGTGCCAGCAGCCACCCCTACAGGGACACTGAAGCTTTCTTT. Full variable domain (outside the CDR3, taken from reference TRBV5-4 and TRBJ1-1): ETGVTQSPTHLIKTRGQQVTLRCSSQSGHNTVSWYQQALGQGPQFIFQYYREEENGRGNFPPRFSGLQFPNYSSELNVNALELDDSALYLCASSHPYRDTEAFFGQGTRLTVV.

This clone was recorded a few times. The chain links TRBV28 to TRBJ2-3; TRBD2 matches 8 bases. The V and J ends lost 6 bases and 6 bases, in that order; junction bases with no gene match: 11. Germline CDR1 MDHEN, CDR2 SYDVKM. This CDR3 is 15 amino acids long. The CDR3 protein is CASSPGLAWSDTQYF. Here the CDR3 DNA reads TGTGCCAGCAGCCCCGGACTAGCCTGGAGTGATACGCAGTATTTT.

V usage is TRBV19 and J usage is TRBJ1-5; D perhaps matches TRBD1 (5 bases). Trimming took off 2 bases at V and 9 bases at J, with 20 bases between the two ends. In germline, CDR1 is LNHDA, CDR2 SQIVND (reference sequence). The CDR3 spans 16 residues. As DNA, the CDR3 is TGTGCCAGTAGTATAACCCAAAAGGGGCGTAGTCCGCCCCAGCATTTT. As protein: CASSITQKGRSPPQHF.

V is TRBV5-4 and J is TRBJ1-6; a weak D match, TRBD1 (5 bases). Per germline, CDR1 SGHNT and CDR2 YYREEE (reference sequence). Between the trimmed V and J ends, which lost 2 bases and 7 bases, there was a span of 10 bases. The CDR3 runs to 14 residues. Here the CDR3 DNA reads TGTGCCAGCAGCTTACCGACAGTAAATTCACCCCTCCACTTT. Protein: CASSLPTVNSPLHF.

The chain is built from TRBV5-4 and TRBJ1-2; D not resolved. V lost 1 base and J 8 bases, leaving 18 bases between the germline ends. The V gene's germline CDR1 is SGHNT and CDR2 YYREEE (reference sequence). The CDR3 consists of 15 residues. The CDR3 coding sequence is TGTGCCAGCAGCTTGAATGGGTTGCTGGCCGGGGGCTACACCTTC. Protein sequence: CASSLNGLLAGGYTF.

For the CDR3, the DNA is TGTGCCAGCAGCCCAGGGTGGAGCAATCAGCCCCAGCATTTT. Translated: CASSPGWSNQPQHF. V usage is TRBV27 and J usage is TRBJ1-5; D perhaps matches TRBD1 (5 bases). This CDR3 is built from 14 residues. CDR1 is MNHEY, CDR2 SMNVEV, per germline (reference sequence). Trimming cost V 6 bases and J 1 base, with 10 bases left between them.

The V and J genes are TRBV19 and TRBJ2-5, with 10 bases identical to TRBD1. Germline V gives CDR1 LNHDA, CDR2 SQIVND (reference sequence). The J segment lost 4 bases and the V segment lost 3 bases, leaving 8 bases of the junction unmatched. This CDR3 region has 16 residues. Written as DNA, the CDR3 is TGTGCCAGTAGTATTCTTGGGACAGGGGCGACAGAGACCCAGTACTTC. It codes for CASSILGTGATETQYF.

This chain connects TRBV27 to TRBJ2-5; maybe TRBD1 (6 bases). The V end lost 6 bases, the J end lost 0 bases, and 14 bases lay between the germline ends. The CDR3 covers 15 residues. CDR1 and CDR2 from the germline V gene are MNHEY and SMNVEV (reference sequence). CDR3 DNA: TGTGCCAGCAGCCCCCCTGGACAGTACCAAGAGACCCAGTACTTC. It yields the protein CASSPPGQYQETQYF.